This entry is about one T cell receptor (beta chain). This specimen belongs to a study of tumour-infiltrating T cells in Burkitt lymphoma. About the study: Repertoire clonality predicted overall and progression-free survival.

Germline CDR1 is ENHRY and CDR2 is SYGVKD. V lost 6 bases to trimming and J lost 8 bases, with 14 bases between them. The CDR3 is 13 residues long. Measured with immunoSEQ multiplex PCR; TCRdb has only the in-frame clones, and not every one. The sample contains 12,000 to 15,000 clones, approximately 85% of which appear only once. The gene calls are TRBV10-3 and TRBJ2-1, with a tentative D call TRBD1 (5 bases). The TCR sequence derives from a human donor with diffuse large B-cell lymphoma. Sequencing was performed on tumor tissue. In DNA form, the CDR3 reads TGTGCCATCAGCCAAGGGGTGCAATATGAGCAGTTCTTC. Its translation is CAISQGVQYEQFF.